This T cell receptor (beta chain) was obtained from a study of response to subunit inactivated influenza vaccine. Whole-study findings and limits: Few additional T cells are recruited per seasonal influenza vaccination, authors suggested.

Germline CDR1 and CDR2: SGHVS and FNYEAQ. The CDR3 is made up of 14 amino acids. Trimming removed 8 bases from V and 3 bases from J, with 15 bases in between. TCRdb itself ran the RT-PCR reads through MiXCR, one entry per CDR3 protein. Of over 150,000 distinct CDR3 sequences listed, about 9% are singletons. This clonotype appeared a few times. Antigen unknown. The chain is built from TRBV7-6 and TRBJ2-3; D may be TRBD1 (6 bases). The source was non-naive T cells sorted from PBMCs, collected on the day of vaccination. The clonotype was recovered from a man aged 50-60 years who received an inactivated influenza vaccine. The CDR3 bases are TGTGCCAGCTCTCAGACAGGAGGAACAGATACGCAGTATTTT. Translated: CASSQTGGTDTQYF.